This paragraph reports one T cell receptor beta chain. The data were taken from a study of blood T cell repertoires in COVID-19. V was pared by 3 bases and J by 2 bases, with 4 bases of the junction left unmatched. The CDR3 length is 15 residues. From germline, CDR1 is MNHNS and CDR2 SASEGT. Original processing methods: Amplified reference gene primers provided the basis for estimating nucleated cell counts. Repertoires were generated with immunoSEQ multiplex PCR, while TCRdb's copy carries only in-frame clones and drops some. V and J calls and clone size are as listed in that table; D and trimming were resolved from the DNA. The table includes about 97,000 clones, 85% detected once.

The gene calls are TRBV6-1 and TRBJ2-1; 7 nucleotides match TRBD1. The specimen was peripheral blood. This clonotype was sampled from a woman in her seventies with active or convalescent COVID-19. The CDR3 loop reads CASSEVGTAYNEQFF. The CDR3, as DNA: TGTGCCAGCAGTGAGGTAGGGACAGCCTACAATGAGCAGTTCTTC.